This T cell receptor (beta chain) stems from a study of shared clonotypes between healthy human individuals. In the case of this clone: Its target is unknown.

Per the study methods: Junction-only immunoSEQ sequences carried no quality scores, so filtering differed. Using immunoSEQ multiplex PCR, the repertoire was profiled, and TCRdb retains in-frame clones only, with some absent. V, J and clone size are those of that table, while D and trimming were read from the DNA. The table includes roughly 380,000 clones, roughly 96% detected once. Study-level findings and limits: Clonotypes that were shared across a handful of donors made up 4% to 6% of naive CD4 clonotypes. Genetic and exposure-history diversity was limited by the few donors.

The sample taken for sequencing was memory CD8+ T cells sorted from blood. This sample's subset: CD45RO+ cells pooled with CCR7-negative TemRA cells. The TCR was taken from a man younger than 40 in good health.

The CDR3 region is CASSVVPGPISYNEQFF. In DNA, the CDR3 is TGTGCCAGCAGCGTAGTTCCGGGACCCATTTCCTACAATGAGCAGTTCTTC. The chain employs TRBV9 and TRBJ2-1; the D gene could be TRBD1 or TRBD2 (5 bases each). Looked up from germline, CDR1 is SGDLS and CDR2 is YYNGEE. This CDR3 comprises 17 residues. Trimming stripped 0 bases from V and 1 base from J, with 14 bases between.